The 18 T cell receptor beta chains in this list originate from one sample, sequenced in a study of blood T cell repertoires in COVID-19. The data were produced by immunoSEQ multiplex PCR, yet TCRdb's version contains in-frame clones alone and is incomplete. Among a few hundred thousand clones, around 90% were seen once, and the ten largest hold around 4.5%. Material: PBMCs or T cells enriched from blood (not recorded which). All receptors derive from a woman in her late teens or twenties with acute COVID-19.

The gene calls are TRBV10-3 and TRBJ2-3; D call uncertain. V was shortened by 3 bases and J by 5 bases, with 3 bases between the two germline ends. CDR3 size: 11 residues. From germline, CDR1 is ENHRY and CDR2 SYGVKD. This CDR3 is CAISELDTQYF. CDR3 DNA: TGTGCCATCAGTGAACTAGATACGCAGTATTTT.

V and J are TRBV28 and TRBJ1-4; TRBD1 aligns across 9 bases. The CDR3 length is 17 residues. V shed 6 bases and J 8 bases; nucleotides not matched to a gene: 16. Germline CDR1 is MDHEN and CDR2 is SYDVKM. CDR3 protein: CASSQTAGTGISEKLFF. CDR3 nucleotide sequence: TGTGCCAGCAGCCAAACCGCCGGGACAGGGATTAGCGAAAAACTGTTTTTT.

The V gene is TRBV5-6, the J gene TRBJ2-1; a weak D match, TRBD2 (6 bases). The CDR3 runs 18 residues. Germline values: CDR1 SGHDT, CDR2 YYEEEE. Between the trimmed V and J ends, which lost 0 bases and 1 base, there was a span of 17 bases. The CDR3 sequence is CASSLEAGYYPSYNEQFF. The CDR3 region has the DNA TGTGCCAGCAGCTTGGAGGCGGGGTACTACCCTTCCTACAATGAGCAGTTCTTC.

J is TRBJ2-7 and V is TRBV5-1, with 7 bases aligning to TRBD1. The CDR3 is made up of 14 amino acids. The trim removed 3 bases at V and 2 bases at J, leaving 5 bases unmatched. The germline gives CDR1 SGHRS, CDR2 YFSETQ. This CDR3 is CASSSTGDPYEQYF. Here the CDR3 DNA reads TGCGCCAGCAGCTCAACAGGGGATCCCTACGAGCAGTACTTC.

The chain uses TRBV6-5 and TRBJ2-1; no firm D call. The CDR3 is 12 amino acids. The ends were cut back, 7 bases at V and 5 bases at J, with 9 bases in the middle. Per the germline V gene, CDR1 is MNHEY and CDR2 is SVGAGI. CDR3 DNA sequence: TGTGCCAGCACGCGCGTTGACAATGAGCAGTTCTTC. Translating it yields CASTRVDNEQFF.

In DNA form, the CDR3 reads TGTGCCAGCAGACCCGGGAGAAACGAGCAGTACTTC. This translates into CASRPGRNEQYF. This rearrangement joins TRBV28 to TRBJ2-7; the D gene is possibly TRBD2 (6 bases). The germline CDR1 and CDR2 sequences are MDHEN and SYDVKM. The V gene lost 6 bases and the J gene lost 5 bases, with 11 bases spanning the gap. This CDR3 has 12 amino acids.

CDR3 amino acids: CASSLRGGGVRQPQHF. The CDR3 DNA sequence: TGTGCCAGCAGCTTGCGAGGGGGCGGAGTAAGGCAGCCCCAGCATTTT. J is TRBJ1-5 and V is TRBV7-8; 7 nucleotides agree with TRBD1. The CDR3 spans 16 residues. The germline V gene has CDR1 SGHVS and CDR2 FQNEAQ. Unmatched junction bases numbered 12, after V lost 3 bases and J lost 7 bases.

The chain carries TRBV7-2 and TRBJ1-2, with D tentatively TRBD1 (6 bases). Trimming removed 4 bases at V and 4 bases at J, with 10 bases between. This CDR3 contains 13 residues. Germline assignment: CDR1 SGHTA and CDR2 FQGNSA. The CDR3 reads CASSSGAGYGYTF. CDR3 coding DNA: TGTGCCAGCAGCTCAGGGGCGGGCTATGGCTACACCTTC.

The rearrangement links TRBV28 to TRBJ1-4; no clear D. Germline V lookup: CDR1 MDHEN, CDR2 SYDVKM. Trimming removed 9 bases at V and 3 bases at J, with 14 bases between. This CDR3 comprises 14 residues. DNA for the CDR3: TGTGCCAGTAATCGCCGGGTTCCTAATGAAAAACTGTTTTTT. Its protein is CASNRRVPNEKLFF.

This chain links TRBV6-5 with TRBJ2-7, with D uncertain. The V end was cut by 5 bases, the J end by 6 bases, with 8 bases between. CDR3 size: 11 residues. CDR1 and CDR2 (germline): MNHEY, SVGAGI. The CDR3 here is CASSTKGEQYF. As DNA, the CDR3 is TGTGCCAGCAGTACTAAAGGCGAGCAGTACTTC.

V and J are TRBV28 and TRBJ1-4; TRBD1 is a possible D gene (6 bases). The ends were cut back, 5 bases at V and 8 bases at J, with 24 bases in the middle. Germline assignment: CDR1 MDHEN and CDR2 SYDVKM. The CDR3 consists of 17 residues. For the CDR3, the DNA is TGTGCCAGCAGTCCTGCGGGGGCGACTTCCCTTGTAGAAAAACTGTTTTTT. Its translation is CASSPAGATSLVEKLFF.

The rearrangement joins TRBV5-3 to TRBJ2-7, with a possible D match to TRBD1 (5 bases). TRBV5-3 belongs to the ORF category, with a function that is uncertain. V lost 4 bases, J lost 0 bases, and 17 bases lay in between. The CDR3 spans 16 residues. DNA of the CDR3: TGTGCCAGAAGCCAAAACTATAACAGGAGCTCCTACGAGCAGTACTTC. Encoded protein: CARSQNYNRSSYEQYF.

V is TRBV6-5 and J is TRBJ2-7, with a tentative D call TRBD2 (6 bases). The V end was cut by 0 bases, the J end by 1 base, with 13 bases between. The CDR3 has 16 amino acids. Germline values: CDR1 MNHEY, CDR2 SVGAGI. The CDR3 DNA reads as TGTGCCAGCAGTTACTCCGCCGGCGGGATTTCCTACGAGCAGTACTTC. Residues: CASSYSAGGISYEQYF.

The chain recombines TRBV19 with TRBJ2-1; the D gene is possibly TRBD1 (8 bases). Germline V gives CDR1 LNHDA, CDR2 SQIVND (reference sequence). The CDR3 runs to 14 residues. The germline V and J ends were trimmed by 6 bases and 7 bases, with 16 bases remaining between them. CDR3 sequence: CASRSGQGGNEQFF. CDR3 nucleotides: TGTGCCAGTAGGTCTGGACAGGGAGGGAATGAGCAGTTCTTC.

The V and J genes are TRBV12-5 and TRBJ2-7; 7 positions agree with TRBD2. This CDR3 spans 15 amino acids. J lost 6 bases, V lost 0 bases, and 8 bases had no gene match. Germline values: CDR1 LGHNT, CDR2 FRNRAP. The CDR3 loop reads CASGLVAGRILEQYF. The CDR3 DNA reads TGTGCTAGTGGTTTGGTAGCGGGAAGGATCCTCGAGCAGTACTTC.

The V gene is TRBV30, the J gene TRBJ2-7, with TRBD1 matching over 7 bases. Trimming at V came to 5 bases and at J to 7 bases, leaving 8 bases not matched to a gene. This CDR3 spans 12 amino acids. Per germline, CDR1 GTSNPN and CDR2 SVGIG (reference sequence). CDR3 amino acids: CAWADRATEQYF. The CDR3 DNA is TGTGCCTGGGCTGACAGGGCCACGGAGCAGTACTTC.

This clone was detected only once. This chain joins TRBV19 and TRBJ1-2; D call uncertain. The germline CDR1 and CDR2 sequences are LNHDA and SQIVND (reference sequence). Trimming removed 7 bases from V and 1 base from J, with 16 bases in between. The CDR3 runs to 15 residues. The CDR3 DNA follows: TGTGCCAGTACCACAACCCCCGGGAGTAACTATGGCTACACCTTC. The encoded protein is CASTTTPGSNYGYTF.

The chain links TRBV7-9 to TRBJ1-4; 7 nucleotides agree with TRBD1. V was pared by 5 bases and J by 12 bases, with 15 bases of the junction left unmatched. CDR1 SEHNR and CDR2 FQNEAQ come from the germline V gene (reference sequence). This CDR3 is built from 15 residues. The CDR3 loop is CASSPERQGLKELFF. DNA of the CDR3: TGTGCCAGCAGCCCCGAACGACAGGGACTGAAAGAACTGTTTTTT.